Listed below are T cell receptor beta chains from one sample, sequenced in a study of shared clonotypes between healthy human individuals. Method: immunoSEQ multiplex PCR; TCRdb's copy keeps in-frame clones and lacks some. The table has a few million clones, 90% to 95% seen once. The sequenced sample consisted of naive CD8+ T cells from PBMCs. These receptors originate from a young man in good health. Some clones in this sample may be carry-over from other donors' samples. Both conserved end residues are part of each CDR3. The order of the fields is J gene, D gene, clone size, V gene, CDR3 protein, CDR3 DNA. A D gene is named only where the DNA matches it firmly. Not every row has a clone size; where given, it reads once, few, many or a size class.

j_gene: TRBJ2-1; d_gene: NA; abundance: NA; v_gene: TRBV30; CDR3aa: CAWTPRAGFSNEQFF; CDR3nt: TGTGCCTGGACCCCTCGTGCGGGATTTTCTAATGAGCAGTTCTTC
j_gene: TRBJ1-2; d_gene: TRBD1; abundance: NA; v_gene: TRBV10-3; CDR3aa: CAIKGIQGADGYTF; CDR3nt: TGTGCCATCAAGGGCATACAGGGGGCAGATGGCTACACCTTC
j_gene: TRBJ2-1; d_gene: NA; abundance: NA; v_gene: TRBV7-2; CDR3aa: CASSYHPGIAVNEQFF; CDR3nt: TGTGCCAGCAGCTATCACCCGGGAATTGCGGTAAATGAGCAGTTCTTC
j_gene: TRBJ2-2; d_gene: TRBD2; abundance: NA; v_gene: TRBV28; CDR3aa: CASSPPGGERAGELFF; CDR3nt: TGTGCCAGCAGCCCTCCCGGGGGGGAAAGGGCCGGGGAGCTGTTTTTT
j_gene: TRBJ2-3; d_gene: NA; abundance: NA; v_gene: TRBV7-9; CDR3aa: CASSLGSADTQYF; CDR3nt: TGTGCCAGCAGCTTAGGTTCGGCGGATACGCAGTATTTT
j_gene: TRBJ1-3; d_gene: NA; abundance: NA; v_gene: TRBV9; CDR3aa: CASSPSDSGNTIYF; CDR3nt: TGTGCCAGCAGCCCCTCAGACTCTGGAAACACCATATATTTT
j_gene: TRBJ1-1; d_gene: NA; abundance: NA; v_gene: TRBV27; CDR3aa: CASKNRENTEAFF; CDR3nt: TGTGCCAGCAAGAACAGGGAGAACACTGAAGCTTTCTTT
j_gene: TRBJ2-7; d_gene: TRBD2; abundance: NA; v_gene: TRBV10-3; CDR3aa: CAISEGSGGAGGPRGEQYF; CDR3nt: TGTGCCATCAGTGAGGGGTCCGGTGGAGCGGGAGGCCCTCGGGGCGAGCAGTACTTC
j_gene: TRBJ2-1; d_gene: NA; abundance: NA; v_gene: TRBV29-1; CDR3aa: CSVDGGRSYNEQFF; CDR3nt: TGCAGCGTTGACGGCGGACGCTCCTACAATGAGCAGTTCTTC
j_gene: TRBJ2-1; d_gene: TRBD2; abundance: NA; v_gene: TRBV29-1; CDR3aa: CSVEALGLASYNEQFF; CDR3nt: TGCAGCGTTGAAGCGTTAGGACTAGCGAGCTACAATGAGCAGTTCTTC
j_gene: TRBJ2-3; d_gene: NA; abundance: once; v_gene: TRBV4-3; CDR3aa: CASSQDESITDTQYF; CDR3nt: TGCGCCAGCAGCCAAGATGAATCAATCACAGATACGCAGTATTTT
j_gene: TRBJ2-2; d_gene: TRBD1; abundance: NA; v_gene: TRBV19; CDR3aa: CASSNRDRGPGELFF; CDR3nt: TGTGCCAGTAGTAACCGGGACAGGGGACCCGGGGAGCTGTTTTTT
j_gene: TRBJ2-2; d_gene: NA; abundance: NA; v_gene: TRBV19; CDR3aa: CASSMGVAGAGELFF; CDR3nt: TGTGCCAGTAGTATGGGGGTCGCCGGGGCCGGGGAGCTGTTTTTT
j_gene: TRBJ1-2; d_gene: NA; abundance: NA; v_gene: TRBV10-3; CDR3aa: CAISETYVGYGYTF; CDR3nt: TGTGCCATCAGTGAAACATACGTCGGCTATGGCTACACCTTC
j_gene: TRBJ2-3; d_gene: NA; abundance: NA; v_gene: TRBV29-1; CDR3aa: CSVDVIRQPNTTDTQYF; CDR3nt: TGCAGCGTTGATGTAATACGACAGCCGAATACCACAGATACGCAGTATTTT
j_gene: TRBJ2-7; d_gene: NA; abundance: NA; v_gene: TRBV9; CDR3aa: CASSVENVPDEQYF; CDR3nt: TGTGCCAGCAGCGTAGAGAACGTTCCGGACGAGCAGTACTTC
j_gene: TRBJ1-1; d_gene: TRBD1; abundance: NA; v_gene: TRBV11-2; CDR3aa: CASSPLLGQAMNTEAFF; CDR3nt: TGTGCCAGCAGCCCACTACTGGGACAGGCGATGAACACTGAAGCTTTCTTT
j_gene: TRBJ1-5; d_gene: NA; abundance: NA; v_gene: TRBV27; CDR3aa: CASSFQGRNQPQHF; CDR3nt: TGTGCCAGCAGTTTCCAGGGTCGCAATCAGCCCCAGCATTTT
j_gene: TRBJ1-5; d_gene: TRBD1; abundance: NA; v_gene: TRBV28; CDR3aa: CASSPGPGQGAGNQPQHF; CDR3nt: TGTGCCAGCAGTCCCGGGCCGGGACAGGGGGCAGGCAATCAGCCCCAGCATTTT
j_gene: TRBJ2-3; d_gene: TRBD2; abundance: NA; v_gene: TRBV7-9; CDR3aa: CASSLAGSGRAQDTQYF; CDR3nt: TGTGCCAGCAGCTTGGCCGGTAGCGGGAGGGCCCAAGATACGCAGTATTTT
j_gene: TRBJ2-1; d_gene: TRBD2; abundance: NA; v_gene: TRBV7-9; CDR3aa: CASSLKTVAGLAGYNEQFF; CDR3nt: TGTGCCAGCAGCTTAAAGACGGTTGCGGGACTAGCGGGTTACAATGAGCAGTTCTTC
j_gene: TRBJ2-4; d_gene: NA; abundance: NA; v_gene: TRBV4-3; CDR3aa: CASSQDPRRRSLAKNIQYF; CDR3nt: TGCGCCAGCAGCCAAGATCCCCGACGACGCAGTTTAGCCAAAAACATTCAGTACTTC
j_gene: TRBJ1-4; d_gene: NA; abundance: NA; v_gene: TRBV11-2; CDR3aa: CASSPRGRFYEKLFF; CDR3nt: TGTGCCAGCAGCCCTAGGGGCCGATTTTATGAAAAACTGTTTTTT